Each of the 13 T cell receptor beta chains below was sequenced from the same sample in a study of spatial heterogeneity in lung cancer. In TCRdb, the 5' RACE reads were re-called with MiXCR into one record per CDR3 protein. The sample has about 16,000 distinct CDR3 sequences; about 6.7% are singletons. Their antigens remain unidentified. Findings and limits, study-wide: Tumor mutation counts were tracked by expanded intratumoral alpha and beta TCR counts.

As to time point: sample taken at primary tumor resection. The specimen comprised lung tumor tissue, sampled at surgery. The receptors were sampled from a female donor with early-stage non-small cell lung cancer.

This clonotype appeared many times. In a library made to pick up alpha chains, this beta chain is a stray read with a size that means little. J is TRBJ2-5 and V is TRBV5-1; no firm D call. The CDR3 length is 18 residues. Trimming left V 1 base short and J 5 bases short, with 24 bases between. Germline V gene lookup returns CDR1 SGHRS and CDR2 YFSETQ. CDR3 bases: TGCGCCAGCAGCTTGTTTCCCCCAAAGGATGGCAGGCTGGAGACCCAGTACTTC. Protein sequence: CASSLFPPKDGRLETQYF.

As concerns this clonotype: Little can be read into the size of this beta chain, an off-target read in a library designed for alpha chains. The chain couples TRBV6-6 to TRBJ1-3, with 7 bases fitting TRBD1. The CDR3 runs to 15 residues. The junction had 7 bases not matched to a gene; V was cut back by 0 bases and J by 8 bases. In germline, CDR1 is MNHNY, CDR2 SVGAGI (reference sequence). The CDR3 loop reads CASSYSGAGGDTIYF. CDR3 coding DNA: TGTGCCAGCAGTTACTCAGGGGCAGGGGGGGACACCATATATTTT.

This clonotype was seen at least ten times. This beta chain is an off-target read within a library intended for alpha chains, so its frequency means little. The chain couples TRBV20-1 to TRBJ2-1; D is undetermined. This CDR3 region has 14 residues. Deletions cut 3 bases from V and 6 bases from J, with 15 bases between. The germline V gene has CDR1 DFQATT and CDR2 SNEGSKA (reference sequence). The CDR3 protein is CSARVDGRSNEQFF. CDR3 sequence (DNA): TGCAGTGCTAGGGTAGACGGGCGCAGCAATGAGCAGTTCTTC.

In its sample, this clonotype was seen many times. This beta chain is a stray sequence in a library constructed for alpha chains; its clone size is not meaningful. This rearrangement joins TRBV9 to TRBJ2-7; TRBD1 matches 9 bases. There are 14 residues in the CDR3. Per the germline V gene, CDR1 is SGDLS and CDR2 is YYNGEE. Germline trimming cut 0 bases from V and 3 bases from J; bases unmatched to any gene: 1. Written as DNA, the CDR3 is TGTGCCAGCAGCGTAGGGACAGGGGTCTACGAGCAGTACTTC. Protein sequence: CASSVGTGVYEQYF.

This clonotype was seen ten or more times. This beta chain appears as a stray read in a library generated for alpha chains; its size is not informative. The rearrangement uses TRBV29-1 and TRBJ2-1; D is unclear. The CDR3 runs to 12 residues. V shed 5 bases and J shed 5 bases, with 10 bases lying between them. Germline CDR1 SQVTM, CDR2 ANQGSEA. CDR3 sequence: CSVLKANNEQFF. The DNA for the CDR3 is TGCAGCGTTCTTAAGGCAAACAATGAGCAGTTCTTC.

This clonotype was counted at least ten times. Since it is a stray read in a library aimed at alpha chains, this beta chain has a size that is not meaningful. The chain links TRBV10-3 to TRBJ1-1, with D unresolved. CDR3 length equals 12 residues. Per germline, CDR1 ENHRY and CDR2 SYGVKD. Deletions cut 3 bases from V and 6 bases from J, with 8 bases between. The CDR3 region is CAISDGAAEAFF. The CDR3 DNA is TGTGCCATCAGTGACGGAGCCGCTGAAGCTTTCTTT.

This clonotype showed up many times. Little can be read into the size of this beta chain, an off-target read in a library designed for alpha chains. The V call is TRBV2, the J call TRBJ2-5, with a weak D call TRBD1 (5 bases). Trimming removed 5 bases at V and 1 base at J, with 8 bases between. The CDR3 is 13 residues long. The germline V gene has CDR1 SNHLY and CDR2 FYNNEI. The CDR3 region has the DNA TGTGCCAGCAGTCCCGACAGCCAAGAGACCCAGTACTTC. Translation gives CASSPDSQETQYF.

There are many counts of this clonotype. Since it is a stray read in a library aimed at alpha chains, this beta chain has a size that is not meaningful. The chain carries TRBV29-1 and TRBJ1-1, with 7 bases lining up with TRBD1. Germline trimming cut 6 bases from V and 3 bases from J; bases unmatched to any gene: 7. The CDR3 has 13 residues. CDR1 is SQVTM and CDR2 is ANQGSEA in the germline V gene. This CDR3 is CSVGTDIYTEAFF. The CDR3, as DNA: TGCAGCGTGGGGACAGATATCTACACTGAAGCTTTCTTT.

This clonotype came up many times. This beta chain slipped into a library made for alpha chains as a stray read, so its size is not meaningful. The CDR3 reads CASSYLTQGSNQPQHF. In DNA, the CDR3 is TGTGCCAGCAGTTACCTCACACAGGGAAGCAATCAGCCCCAGCATTTT. The chain links TRBV6-6 to TRBJ1-5; a possible D gene is TRBD1 (6 bases). With 2 bases removed from V and 1 base from J, the gap between germline ends came to 12 bases. This CDR3 has 16 amino acids. CDR1 and CDR2 (germline): MNHNY, SVGAGI (reference sequence).

This clonotype was seen more than once but under ten times. The library was built for alpha chains, so this beta chain is an off-target read and its size means little. The chain is built from TRBV4-3 and TRBJ2-3; no clear D gene. Trimming cost V 0 bases and J 3 bases, with 16 bases left between them. CDR3 size: 17 residues. Germline V CDR1 and CDR2: LGHNA, YSLEER. CDR3 DNA: TGCGCCAGCAGCCAAGATTTGGGTAGCAGAGCAACAGATACGCAGTATTTT. Its translation is CASSQDLGSRATDTQYF.

This clonotype was seen repeatedly, ten times or more. Within a library made for alpha chains, this beta chain is off target, and its count is uninformative. The V and J genes are TRBV6-2 or TRBV6-3 and TRBJ2-3, with D maybe TRBD2 (5 bases). V was clipped by 10 bases and J by 2 bases, with 10 bases between them. Germline CDR1 is MNHEY and CDR2 is SVGEGT. The CDR3 contains 12 residues. The CDR3 DNA is TGTGCCACCTCGGGAAACACAGATACGCAGTATTTT. As protein: CATSGNTDTQYF.

Only a few counts were recorded for this clonotype. This beta chain is off target for a library built for alpha chains, so its abundance means little. V is TRBV5-1 and J is TRBJ1-1, with unresolved D. This CDR3 spans 13 amino acids. V dropped 2 bases and J dropped 1 base, with 6 bases sitting between them. From germline, CDR1 is SGHRS and CDR2 YFSETQ. The CDR3 sequence: CASSFTANTEAFF. The CDR3 DNA reads TGCGCCAGCAGCTTTACAGCGAACACTGAAGCTTTCTTT.

This clonotype was counted many times. This beta chain lies outside the target of a library built for alpha chains; its clone size means little. The chain joins TRBV30 to TRBJ2-1; 8 positions match TRBD2. With 4 bases clipped from V and 8 bases from J, the junction kept 1 base outside the gene matches. The CDR3 sequence is 11 residues long. CDR1 and CDR2 (germline): GTSNPN, SVGIG (reference sequence). CDR3 DNA: TGTGCCTGGAACGGGAGGGATGAGCAGTTCTTC. Residues: CAWNGRDEQFF.